These T cell receptor beta chains were read from a single sample in a study of blood T cells in healthy people across ages. Via MiXCR, TCRdb re-called the 5' RACE reads, giving one row per CDR3 protein. The sample includes more than 650,000 distinct CDR3 sequences, roughly 25% seen only once; the top ten take about 3%. These data also featured in a second study, about T cells of mothers and their children.

Sequencing was performed on blood. Receptors originate from a boy aged 5-17 years in good health. Each CDR3 is given with its conserved first and last residue. D genes are given only for firm matches. Clone size is shown for a subset of rows, as once, few, many or a class of expanded clone.

v_gene	abundance	d_gene	j_gene	CDR3aa	CDR3nt
TRBV10-3	NA	NA	TRBJ2-7	CAISESRGAGDEQYF	TGTGCCATCAGTGAGTCGAGGGGGGCCGGGGACGAGCAGTACTTC
TRBV12-3/TRBV12-4	NA	NA	TRBJ2-1	CASSLELSGRSYNEQFF	TGTGCCAGCAGTTTAGAGTTGTCAGGGAGGTCCTACAATGAGCAGTTCTTC
TRBV27	few	NA	TRBJ2-3	CASSLRYLETTDTQYF	TGTGCCAGCAGTTTGAGGTATCTGGAGACCACAGATACGCAGTATTTT
TRBV5-1	few	NA	TRBJ2-5	CASSLAQGPRGTQYF	TGCGCCAGCAGCTTGGCCCAGGGCCCCCGGGGGACCCAGTACTTC
TRBV10-3	few	NA	TRBJ2-4	CAIGRGGAADIQYF	TGTGCCATCGGCCGAGGGGGGGCTGCGGACATTCAGTACTTC
TRBV24-1	NA	NA	TRBJ1-5	CATSDTRQNQPQRF	TGTGCCACCAGTGACACAAGACAGAATCAGCCCCAGCGTTTT
TRBV10-3	few	TRBD1	TRBJ1-2	CAISETGDGYGYTF	TGTGCCATCAGTGAGACAGGGGATGGCTATGGCTACACCTTC
TRBV3-1	NA	NA	TRBJ1-2	CASSQEHRLYGYTF	TGTGCCAGCAGCCAAGAGCACAGGCTCTATGGCTACACCTTC
TRBV4-1	few	NA	TRBJ1-2	CASSQVWDNYGYTF	TGCGCCAGCAGCCAAGTGTGGGATAACTATGGCTACACCTTC
TRBV5-4	NA	NA	TRBJ2-2	CASSLRGQQGWTGELFF	TGTGCCAGCAGCTTGAGGGGCCAACAGGGATGGACCGGGGAGCTGTTTTTT
TRBV9	NA	NA	TRBJ2-2	CASSVLGGAGTGELFF	TGTGCCAGCAGCGTGCTTGGCGGGGCGGGCACCGGGGAGCTGTTTTTT
TRBV6-5	few	NA	TRBJ1-3	CASRREWGFGNTIYF	TGTGCCAGCAGGAGAGAGTGGGGGTTTGGAAACACCATATATTTT
TRBV28	NA	TRBD2	TRBJ2-1	CAGGLAGKLSEQFF	TGTGCCGGGGGACTAGCGGGGAAGTTAAGTGAGCAGTTCTTC
TRBV20-1	NA	TRBD2	TRBJ2-3	CSAVLAGGPDTQYF	TGCAGTGCGGTCCTAGCGGGGGGGCCTGATACGCAGTATTTT
TRBV6-2/TRBV6-3	NA	NA	TRBJ2-1	CASSTLDSYSYNEQFF	TGTGCCAGCAGCACTCTCGACAGTTACTCCTACAATGAGCAGTTCTTC
TRBV7-6	NA	NA	TRBJ2-2	CASSGRALSTGELFF	TGTGCCAGCAGCGGTCGGGCACTTTCCACCGGGGAGCTGTTTTTT
TRBV12-3/TRBV12-4	NA	NA	TRBJ2-5	CASSLTRVETQYF	TGTGCCAGCAGCCTGACTAGGGTGGAGACCCAGTACTTC
TRBV5-1	few	TRBD1	TRBJ1-4	CASSFAGGRGEKLFF	TGCGCCAGCAGTTTTGCAGGGGGTAGGGGTGAAAAACTGTTTTTT
TRBV29-1	few	NA	TRBJ1-1	CSVALGGTEAFF	TGCAGCGTTGCCTTAGGGGGGACTGAAGCTTTCTTT
TRBV7-2	NA	NA	TRBJ2-2	CASSLDLSRGARELFF	TGTGCCAGCAGCTTAGACCTCTCCAGGGGGGCGAGAGAGCTGTTTTTT
TRBV7-9	few	NA	TRBJ2-1	CASSLDRYEQFF	TGCGCCAGCAGCTTGGATAGGTATGAGCAGTTCTTC
TRBV7-6	NA	TRBD2	TRBJ2-5	CASSLELAGGQETQYF	TGTGCCAGCAGCTTAGAACTAGCGGGGGGTCAAGAGACCCAGTACTTC
TRBV20-1	few	NA	TRBJ2-1	CSARAGLEQFF	TGCAGTGCTAGAGCAGGGCTTGAGCAGTTCTTC
TRBV5-1	NA	NA	TRBJ2-5	CASSLAAQPGETQYF	TGCGCCAGCAGCTTGGCGGCTCAACCAGGGGAGACCCAGTACTTC
TRBV3-1	few	NA	TRBJ2-1	CASSQEGTHNEQFF	TGTGCCAGCAGCCAAGAGGGGACCCACAATGAGCAGTTCTTC
TRBV2	few	NA	TRBJ2-5	CASTPGIQETQYF	TGTGCCAGCACCCCCGGGATCCAAGAGACCCAGTACTTC
TRBV20-1	few	NA	TRBJ1-3	CSAPGHFGNTIYF	TGCAGTGCCCCGGGACACTTTGGAAACACCATATATTTT
TRBV18	few	NA	TRBJ2-1	CASSPGRPNNEQFF	TGTGCCAGCTCACCAGGCCGGCCCAACAATGAGCAGTTCTTC
TRBV6-6	NA	NA	TRBJ2-2	CASSKGDTGELFF	TGTGCCAGCTCTAAGGGGGACACTGGGGAGCTGTTTTTT
TRBV20-1	NA	TRBD1	TRBJ2-7	CSAAGTGDYEQYF	TGCAGTGCTGCCGGGACAGGGGATTACGAGCAGTACTTC
TRBV9	NA	NA	TRBJ2-2	CASSVGGFNTGELFF	TGTGCCAGCAGCGTAGGAGGGTTCAACACCGGGGAGCTGTTTTTT
TRBV12-3/TRBV12-4	few	TRBD2	TRBJ2-5	CASSSGLGQETQYF	TGTGCCAGCAGTTCCGGACTAGGGCAAGAGACCCAGTACTTC
TRBV5-1	NA	NA	TRBJ1-6	CASSLEHGGSPLHF	TGCGCCAGCAGCTTGGAACATGGAGGCTCACCCCTCCACTTT